This T cell receptor beta chain stems from a study of monozygotic twins with inflammatory bowel disease. Every single donor had a roughly 2.5 ml blood sample drawn. This CDR3 is built from 13 residues. CDR1 is DFQATT, CDR2 SNEGSKA, per germline (reference sequence). An amount of 3,500 to 4,500 ng of total RNA was used for each TCR library. The template-switching step introduced UMIs that carried a 6-nucleotide sample barcode. From the 5' RACE reads, TCRdb lists one entry per CDR3 protein and no DNA. The sample totals around 380,000 distinct CDR3 sequences. The TCR sequence derives from a human donor with ulcerative colitis or Crohn's disease, or a healthy co-twin of an affected twin (not recorded which). The chain couples TRBV20-1 to TRBJ2-3; the TCRdb call, TRBD1, lacks DNA for checking. Material: blood. The chain's CDR3 is CSASTGVVDTQYF.